The 27 T cell receptor beta chains in this list originate from one sample, sequenced in a study of cytomegalovirus exposure and HLA in healthy donors. PCR involved 60 Vbeta and 13 Jbeta primers. Assay used: immunoSEQ multiplex PCR; TCRdb lists only in-frame clones, some missing. The sample has around 180,000 clones, 84% seen once. Sample: PBMCs. These receptors all stem from a man between 18 and 35 years old in good health and CMV-seronegative.

V usage is TRBV7-3 and J usage is TRBJ2-1; 8 bases agree with TRBD2. This CDR3 is built from 14 residues. Germline loops: CDR1 SGHTA, CDR2 FQGTGA. The V gene end was trimmed by 5 bases and the J gene end by 8 bases; junction bases not matched to a gene: 8. DNA of the CDR3: TGTGCCAGCAGCCAGGCGGGGGGTCTCGATGAGCAGTTCTTC. This gives the protein CASSQAGGLDEQFF.

The V and J genes are TRBV5-6 and TRBJ2-7, with 8 bases identical to TRBD2. Trimming cost V 0 bases and J 3 bases; bases outside gene matches: 8. Germline values: CDR1 SGHDT, CDR2 YYEEEE. This CDR3 has 16 amino acids. The CDR3 protein is CASSLAGRVLYYEQYF. As DNA, the CDR3 is TGTGCCAGCAGCTTGGCCGGGAGGGTCCTATACTACGAGCAGTACTTC.

J is TRBJ2-3 and V is TRBV13, with D possibly being TRBD1 (6 bases). Trimming pared 5 bases from V and 3 bases from J, leaving 12 bases between. The germline CDR1 and CDR2 sequences are PRHDT and FYEKMQ (reference sequence). The CDR3 spans 14 residues. The CDR3 nucleotides are TGTGCCAGCAGCCCACAGGGAAGGACAGATACGCAGTATTTT. It translates to CASSPQGRTDTQYF. The complete variable domain, with remaining parts taken from reference TRBV13 and TRBJ2-3, reads AAGVIQSPRHLIKEKRETATLKCYPIPRHDTVYWYQQGPGQDPQFLISFYEKMQSDKGSIPDRFSAQQFSDYHSELNMSSLELGDSALYFCASSPQGRTDTQYFGPGTRLTVL.

V usage is TRBV5-4 and J usage is TRBJ2-7, with a weak D call TRBD2 (6 bases). The CDR3 consists of 14 residues. Germline V lookup: CDR1 SGHNT, CDR2 YYREEE (reference sequence). The ends were cut back, 0 bases at V and 6 bases at J, with 13 bases in the middle. CDR3 sequence (DNA): TGTGCCAGCAGCTTGGCCCCGTTCGGGAGCGAGCAGTACTTC. This codes for CASSLAPFGSEQYF.

The chain employs TRBV19 and TRBJ2-2; 7 bases match TRBD1. Germline CDR1 LNHDA, CDR2 SQIVND (reference sequence). Trimming removed 5 bases from V and 5 bases from J; junction bases left unmatched: 14. This CDR3 region has 17 residues. CDR3 DNA: TGTGCCAGTAGTCCAGGGGGTGGCAGATTACGGACCGGGGAGCTGTTTTTT. Its translation: CASSPGGGRLRTGELFF.

The chain has TRBV21-1 and TRBJ2-7; the D call in the table, TRBD2, was not verified against the DNA. TRBV21-1 is annotated as a pseudogene. This CDR3 is built from 14 residues. The DNA of the CDR3 is TGTGCCAGCAAGTCACGCCCCACGATGAGGGAGCAGTACTTC. Encoded protein: CASKSRPTMREQYF.

The gene calls are TRBV7-9 and TRBJ2-2; 9 bases agree with TRBD1. Trimming cost V 5 bases and J 3 bases; bases outside gene matches: 4. Germline values: CDR1 SEHNR, CDR2 FQNEAQ (reference sequence). CDR3 length: 15 residues. The CDR3 loop is CASSTGTGYTGELFF. As DNA, the CDR3 is TGTGCCAGCAGCACCGGGACAGGGTACACCGGGGAGCTGTTTTTT.

This chain links TRBV9 with TRBJ2-1; D perhaps matches TRBD2 (6 bases). This CDR3 is built from 13 residues. V was cut by 0 bases and J by 9 bases, with 10 bases left in between. CDR1 is SGDLS, CDR2 YYNGEE, per germline. The CDR3 DNA reads TGTGCCAGCAGCGTAGTGCTGGAGGGTGAGCAGTTCTTC. Protein: CASSVVLEGEQFF.

The V call is TRBV4-1, the J call TRBJ1-2; no definite D call. The V gene lost 0 bases and the J gene lost 7 bases, with 15 bases spanning the gap. Germline V gives CDR1 MGHRA, CDR2 YSYEKL. The CDR3 runs to 15 residues. CDR3 in DNA: TGCGCCAGCAGCCAAGAGGCCAGGCTCCTTGGTGGCTACACCTTC. It specifies CASSQEARLLGGYTF.

The chain has TRBV9 and TRBJ2-5; D is uncertain. The CDR3 runs 13 residues. V dropped 3 bases and J dropped 5 bases, with 11 bases sitting between them. Per germline, CDR1 SGDLS and CDR2 YYNGEE. CDR3 amino acids: CASSARPGETQYF. CDR3 nucleotide sequence: TGTGCCAGCAGCGCGCGCCCCGGGGAGACCCAGTACTTC. Supplemented by reference TRBV9 and TRBJ2-5, the full variable domain reads DSGVTQTPKHLITATGQRVTLRCSPRSGDLSVYWYQQSLDQGLQFLIQYYNGEERAKGNILERFSAQQFPDLHSELNLSSLELGDSALYFCASSARPGETQYFGPGTRLLVL.

The chain combines TRBV7-2 with TRBJ2-7, with D uncertain. The CDR3 consists of 15 residues. Germline values: CDR1 SGHTA, CDR2 FQGNSA. Trimming left V 2 bases short and J 3 bases short, with 14 bases between. In nucleotides, the CDR3 is TGTGCCAGCAGCTTATCTCCCCCGGTCGGCTACGAGCAGTACTTC. Translated: CASSLSPPVGYEQYF.

The chain combines TRBV5-4 with TRBJ2-1; 10 nucleotides agree with TRBD2. Germline CDR1 SGHNT, CDR2 YYREEE (reference sequence). CDR3 length equals 15 residues. Germline trimming cut 2 bases from V and 4 bases from J; bases unmatched to any gene: 3. CDR3: CASSFETSGYNEQFF. In DNA, the CDR3 is TGTGCCAGCAGCTTTGAGACTAGCGGGTACAATGAGCAGTTCTTC. Full variable domain (remainder filled in from reference TRBV5-4 and TRBJ2-1): ETGVTQSPTHLIKTRGQQVTLRCSSQSGHNTVSWYQQALGQGPQFIFQYYREEENGRGNFPPRFSGLQFPNYSSELNVNALELDDSALYLCASSFETSGYNEQFFGPGTRLTVL.

Only one count was recorded for this clone. This sequence joins TRBV25-1 and TRBJ2-5; 8 bases map to TRBD2. V lost 5 bases and J lost 4; bases outside the gene matches: 9. This CDR3 spans 15 amino acids. Germline lookup yields CDR1 MGHDK and CDR2 SYGVNS. The CDR3 protein is CASSRAGLAGETQYF. The CDR3, as DNA: TGTGCCAGCAGTCGGGCTGGGCTAGCGGGAGAGACCCAGTACTTC.

J is TRBJ1-1 and V is TRBV28; D perhaps matches TRBD1 (6 bases). The CDR3 covers 11 residues. Germline V gives CDR1 MDHEN, CDR2 SYDVKM. Between the trimmed V and J ends, which lost 11 bases and 3 bases, there was a span of 10 bases. CDR3 DNA sequence: TGTGCCGTAACAGGGTACACTGAAGCTTTCTTT. Translation gives CAVTGYTEAFF.

The chain is built from TRBV11-2 and TRBJ2-1; 11 nucleotides agree with TRBD2. V shed 6 bases, J shed 8 bases, and the junction held 9 bases outside the gene matches. This CDR3 has 15 amino acids. The germline V gene has CDR1 SGHAT and CDR2 FQNNGV. CDR3 in DNA: TGTGCCAGCAGACGAACTAGCGGGAGAGGGGATGAGCAGTTCTTC. Protein product: CASRRTSGRGDEQFF. Full variable domain (outside the CDR3, taken from reference TRBV11-2 and TRBJ2-1): EAGVAQSPRYKIIEKRQSVAFWCNPISGHATLYWYQQILGQGPKLLIQFQNNGVVDDSQLPKDRFSAERLKGVDSTLKIQPAKLEDSAVYLCASRRTSGRGDEQFFGPGTRLTVL.

The chain recombines TRBV6-5 with TRBJ1-4; no clear D. Germline V gives CDR1 MNHEY, CDR2 SVGAGI. The CDR3 runs to 13 residues. V lost 4 bases, J lost 7 bases, and 10 bases lay in between. As DNA, the CDR3 is TGTGCCAGCAGTTGGCAGGAGGGTGAAAAACTGTTTTTT. As protein: CASSWQEGEKLFF.

The V call is TRBV7-9, the J call TRBJ1-4; TRBD1 matches at 7 bases. V was clipped by 4 bases and J by 4 bases; unmatched bases: 6. The CDR3 spans 15 residues. The germline CDR1 and CDR2 sequences are SEHNR and FQNEAQ (reference sequence). CDR3 residues: CASSSPGQYNEKLFF. The CDR3 DNA reads TGTGCCAGCAGCTCCCCGGGACAGTATAATGAAAAACTGTTTTTT.

The chain combines TRBV28 with TRBJ1-5, with D possibly matching TRBD1 (6 bases). CDR1 is MDHEN, CDR2 SYDVKM, per germline. This CDR3 spans 12 amino acids. Deletions cut 9 bases from V and 5 bases from J, with 11 bases between. CDR3 in amino acids: CASQGIYQPQHF. DNA for the CDR3: TGTGCCAGTCAGGGGATTTATCAGCCCCAGCATTTT. The full variable domain, completed using reference TRBV28 and TRBJ1-5, is DVKVTQSSRYLVKRTGEKVFLECVQDMDHENMFWYRQDPGLGLRLIYFSYDVKMKEKGDIPEGYSVSREKKERFSLILESASTNQTSMYLCASQGIYQPQHFGDGTRLSIL.

The rearrangement joins TRBV12-5 to TRBJ2-5; D is uncertain. This CDR3 is built from 13 residues. V lost 0 bases to trimming and J lost 4 bases, with 6 bases between them. From germline, CDR1 is LGHNT and CDR2 FRNRAP. The CDR3 DNA reads TGTGCTAGTGGTTTGGTACTAAGAGAGACCCAGTACTTC. Residues: CASGLVLRETQYF.

CDR3 residues: CASRSTSYMSGELFF. CDR3 nucleotides: TGTGCCAGCAGGTCTACTAGCTACATGTCCGGGGAGCTGTTTTTT. The V call is TRBV27, the J call TRBJ2-2, with D tentatively TRBD2 (6 bases). V was pared by 6 bases and J by 6 bases, with 17 bases between. Per germline, CDR1 MNHEY and CDR2 SMNVEV (reference sequence). CDR3 length equals 15 residues.

The genes are TRBV5-1 and TRBJ1-3; 8 bases match TRBD1. Trimming cost V 5 bases and J 2 bases; bases outside gene matches: 6. The CDR3 extends over 15 amino acids. Looked up from germline, CDR1 is SGHRS and CDR2 is YFSETQ. The CDR3 is CASSLTGDTGNTIYF. For the CDR3, the DNA is TGCGCCAGCAGTCTGACAGGGGATACTGGAAACACCATATATTTT.

This clone occurred a few times. The chain uses TRBV5-4 and TRBJ2-7, with no clear D. CDR1 SGHNT and CDR2 YYREEE come from the germline V gene (reference sequence). V was clipped by 0 bases and J by 5 bases, with 15 bases between them. The CDR3 sequence is 15 residues long. The CDR3 here is CASSLAYRRENEQYF. The DNA of the CDR3 is TGTGCCAGCAGCTTGGCGTACAGAAGAGAGAACGAGCAGTACTTC.

This chain uses TRBV19 with TRBJ1-5; 7 bases agree with TRBD1. V was pared by 3 bases and J by 9 bases, with 11 bases of the junction left unmatched. The germline V gene encodes CDR1 LNHDA and CDR2 SQIVND (reference sequence). The CDR3 has 15 amino acids. CDR3 DNA: TGTGCCAGTAGTATTAGTTCAGGGGGTGAAGGGCCCCAGCATTTT. Protein: CASSISSGGEGPQHF.

The J gene is TRBJ2-5, the V gene TRBV29-1, with D possibly being TRBD1 (5 bases). The assigned J gene may be wrong: the sequence end matches TRBJ2-7 better. Germline CDR1 and CDR2: SQVTM and ANQGSEA. The CDR3 contains 15 residues. CDR3 in amino acids: CSVAFGQGATYEQYF. CDR3 nucleotides: TGCAGCGTTGCCTTCGGGCAGGGTGCGACCTACGAGCAGTACTTC.

V is TRBV27 and J is TRBJ1-1; D not resolved. The CDR3 extends over 14 amino acids. V was pared by 8 bases and J by 5 bases, with 18 bases between. From germline, CDR1 is MNHEY and CDR2 SMNVEV (reference sequence). The CDR3 region is CASSLGGPGTEAFF. In DNA form, the CDR3 reads TGTGCCAGCTCCCTGGGAGGCCCGGGGACTGAAGCTTTCTTT.

The genes are TRBV18 and TRBJ2-7; the match to TRBD1 covers 8 bases. The CDR3 is 14 residues long. Germline trimming cut 6 bases from V and 6 bases from J; bases unmatched to any gene: 10. The germline CDR1 and CDR2 sequences are KGHSH and LQKENI. CDR3 nucleotide sequence: TGTGCCAGCTCGCTCCGGGACAGGCCCCTCGAGCAGTACTTC. Translating it yields CASSLRDRPLEQYF.

The gene calls are TRBV28 and TRBJ1-5, with unresolved D. The CDR3 runs to 14 residues. The V end lost 2 bases, the J end lost 7 bases, and 12 bases lay between the germline ends. Germline CDR1 reads MDHEN; CDR2 reads SYDVKM. In DNA form, the CDR3 reads TGTGCCAGCAGTTTAGCACCCACGGTACAGCCCCAGCATTTT. This translates into CASSLAPTVQPQHF.